Here is one T cell receptor (beta chain) with its context. The sample is drawn from a study of T cell changes during pregnancy in multiple sclerosis. CDR1 is SGHNT and CDR2 is YYREEE in the germline V gene (reference sequence). The CDR3 length is 17 residues. Losses at the gene ends were 4 bases for V and 0 bases for J; bases not matched to a gene: 12. Assay: immunoSEQ multiplex PCR; the TCRdb copy retains only in-frame clones and omits some. The sample shows some 64,000 clones, 85% to 90% of them seen only once. The source is a female donor in good health, enrolled as a control in a pregnancy study. The V and J genes are TRBV5-4 and TRBJ1-1, with 7 bases that match TRBD1. The sequencing used peripheral blood, collected in the first trimester of pregnancy. CDR3 nucleotide sequence: TGTGCCAGCAGCCCCTCAGGGGCCGGGACAGTGAACACTGAAGCTTTCTTT. The encoded protein is CASSPSGAGTVNTEAFF.